The 30 T cell receptor beta chains listed next were all sequenced from one sample in a study of T cell responses to AZD1222 COVID-19 vaccine. Some clones are missing from TCRdb's copy, which holds only in-frame ones; the method was immunoSEQ multiplex PCR. The profile covers approximately 100,000 clones, with 85% to 90% appearing a single time and roughly 4% taken by the ten largest. This material consisted of peripheral blood, taken on day 0 of AZD1222 vaccination. The receptor source for this set is an adult in good health.

The chain couples TRBV7-9 to TRBJ1-4; D not resolved. V was trimmed by 5 bases and J by 8 bases, leaving 9 bases between them. In germline, CDR1 is SEHNR, CDR2 FQNEAQ (reference sequence). The CDR3 runs 12 residues. The CDR3 reads CASSGMAEKLFF. CDR3 bases: TGTGCCAGCAGCGGGATGGCGGAAAAACTGTTTTTT.

The V and J genes are TRBV3-1 (or the pseudogene TRBV3-2) and TRBJ1-1; 9 bases are a match to TRBD1. The germline CDR1 and CDR2 sequences are LGHDT and YNNKEL (reference sequence). Trimming took 4 bases from V and 3 from J; bases not matched to a gene: 12. This CDR3 comprises 17 residues. The CDR3 reads CASSPNPYDRGDTEAFF. The CDR3 DNA reads TGTGCCAGCAGCCCAAACCCCTACGACAGGGGGGACACTGAAGCTTTCTTT.

The rearrangement joins TRBV28 to TRBJ1-6; TRBD1 might be the D (5 bases). V was cut by 5 bases and J by 7 bases, with 21 bases left in between. Germline CDR1 MDHEN, CDR2 SYDVKM. The CDR3 has 17 residues. CDR3 loop: CASSLQTQRGLNSPLHF. DNA of the CDR3: TGTGCCAGCAGTCTCCAGACCCAAAGGGGATTAAATTCACCCCTCCACTTT.

This chain uses TRBV6-4 with TRBJ1-1; D is unresolved. Germline CDR1 is MRHNA and CDR2 is SNTAGT. Trimming took 5 bases from V and 5 from J, leaving 12 bases between them. The CDR3 contains 13 residues. CDR3 coding DNA: TGTGCCAGCAGTCTCGGGGTAGGGACTGAAGCTTTCTTT. Translated: CASSLGVGTEAFF.

This clone was recorded only once. The V and J genes are TRBV6-5 and TRBJ1-5, with D perhaps matching TRBD1 (5 bases). This CDR3 contains 13 residues. Germline lookup yields CDR1 MNHEY and CDR2 SVGAGI. V gave up 9 bases and J gave up 5 bases, with 14 bases separating them. The CDR3 DNA sequence: TGTGCCAGTGCTAGGGGATGGGATCAGCCCCAGCATTTT. It yields the protein CASARGWDQPQHF.

The rearrangement links TRBV30 to TRBJ1-5; 12 bases map to TRBD1. The trim removed 2 bases at V and 6 bases at J, leaving 5 bases unmatched. The germline V gene has CDR1 GTSNPN and CDR2 SVGIG (reference sequence). The CDR3 extends over 15 amino acids. CDR3 residues: CAWSRDRGPAQPQHF. In DNA, the CDR3 is TGTGCCTGGAGTAGGGACAGGGGGCCCGCTCAGCCCCAGCATTTT.

V is TRBV7-8 and J is TRBJ1-3; D might be TRBD1 (5 bases). The germline gives CDR1 SGHVS, CDR2 FQNEAQ. The CDR3 extends over 15 amino acids. The ends were cut back, 1 base at V and 0 bases at J, with 7 bases in the middle. The CDR3 sequence: CASSLVGGSGNTIYF. The CDR3 DNA reads as TGTGCCAGCAGCTTAGTGGGGGGCTCTGGAAACACCATATATTTT.

The rearrangement uses TRBV11-3 and TRBJ1-3; D not resolved. The CDR3 contains 14 residues. CDR1 and CDR2 (germline): SGHNT, YENEEA. Between the trimmed V and J ends, which lost 0 bases and 3 bases, there was a span of 6 bases. The CDR3 bases are TGTGCCAGCAGCTTAGAACCAGTTGGAAACACCATATATTTT. This codes for CASSLEPVGNTIYF.

The genes are TRBV9 and TRBJ2-2; unclear D gene. This CDR3 contains 14 residues. Germline CDR1 and CDR2: SGDLS and YYNGEE. V lost 0 bases, J lost 6 bases, and 9 bases lay in between. The CDR3 DNA sequence: TGTGCCAGCAGCGTAGAAGCGAGCTCCGGGGAGCTGTTTTTT. Its protein is CASSVEASSGELFF.

The V and J genes are TRBV4-3 and TRBJ2-5, with 8 bases fitting TRBD1. Germline V gene data show CDR1 as LGHNA and CDR2 as YSLEER. The CDR3 is 17 amino acids. The junction had 11 bases not matched to a gene; V was cut back by 0 bases and J by 5 bases. CDR3 bases: TGCGCCAGCAGCCAAGACCGTCTCCAGGGGGCGATGGAGACCCAGTACTTC. Translated, it gives CASSQDRLQGAMETQYF.

This chain uses TRBV10-3 with TRBJ1-6, with TRBD1 matching 7 bases. The CDR3 sequence is 18 residues long. Germline CDR1 reads ENHRY; CDR2 reads SYGVKD. The J segment lost 0 bases and the V segment lost 3 bases, leaving 8 bases of the junction unmatched. For the CDR3, the DNA is TGTGCCATCAGTGACCTAGGGGGCCCCGACTCCTATAATTCACCCCTCCACTTT. Its protein is CAISDLGGPDSYNSPLHF.

The CDR3 sequence is CASSIDGRGVAFF. The CDR3 DNA reads as TGTGCCAGTAGTATAGACGGAAGGGGGGTGGCTTTCTTT. V gene TRBV19 combines with J gene TRBJ1-1; maybe TRBD1 (6 bases). Germline lookup yields CDR1 LNHDA and CDR2 SQIVND (reference sequence). This CDR3 has 13 amino acids. V shed 0 bases and J shed 11 bases, with 13 bases lying between them.

Only one count was recorded for this clone. V is TRBV18 and J is TRBJ1-1, with 8 bases fitting TRBD1. The CDR3 is made up of 14 amino acids. The ends lost 3 bases at V and 4 bases at J; junction bases unmatched: 4. Germline lookup yields CDR1 KGHSH and CDR2 LQKENI. CDR3: CASSPEQGATEAFF. CDR3 sequence (DNA): TGTGCCAGCTCACCCGAGCAGGGGGCCACTGAAGCTTTCTTT.

In this sample, this clone turned up once. The genes are TRBV4-1 and TRBJ2-7; D ambiguous. The germline V gene has CDR1 MGHRA and CDR2 YSYEKL. The CDR3 covers 14 residues. Trimming removed 1 base from V and 5 bases from J, with 12 bases in between. The CDR3 here is CASSQVGRTHEQYF. The CDR3 bases are TGCGCCAGCAGCCAAGTTGGCAGGACCCACGAGCAGTACTTC.

This clone occurred once. The chain carries TRBV13 and TRBJ1-2; D not certain. V was cut by 3 bases and J by 5 bases, with 10 bases left in between. Per the germline V gene, CDR1 is PRHDT and CDR2 is FYEKMQ (reference sequence). The CDR3 is 13 residues long. The CDR3: CASSLGWNYGYTF. CDR3 coding DNA: TGTGCCAGCAGCTTGGGGTGGAATTATGGCTACACCTTC.

CDR3 coding DNA: TGTGCCAGCAGTTTCCGGGGGTTTGGTCAGCCCCAGCATTTT. As protein: CASSFRGFGQPQHF. V and J are TRBV27 and TRBJ1-5; a possible D gene is TRBD1 (5 bases). The germline V gene has CDR1 MNHEY and CDR2 SMNVEV (reference sequence). V was cut by 3 bases and J by 6 bases, with 12 bases left in between. This CDR3 comprises 14 residues.

The J gene is TRBJ1-1, the V gene TRBV10-2; D unresolved. CDR3 length: 12 residues. Germline CDR1 WSHSY, CDR2 SAAADI. V was trimmed by 0 bases and J by 6 bases, leaving 5 bases between them. As DNA, the CDR3 is TGCGCCAGCAGTGAGTCCGGGGCTGAAGCTTTCTTT. Its translation: CASSESGAEAFF.

V gene TRBV10-3 combines with J gene TRBJ1-4; the match to TRBD1 covers 10 bases. This CDR3 contains 18 residues. Losses at the gene ends were 5 bases for V and 0 bases for J; bases not matched to a gene: 9. The germline V gene encodes CDR1 ENHRY and CDR2 SYGVKD. CDR3 sequence reads: CAISSDRGTLATNEKLFF. CDR3 nucleotide sequence: TGTGCCATCAGTTCGGACAGGGGGACCCTTGCAACTAATGAAAAACTGTTTTTT.

The chain carries TRBV19 and TRBJ2-3; D is ambiguous. The CDR3 is 15 amino acids. Per the germline V gene, CDR1 is LNHDA and CDR2 is SQIVND (reference sequence). V gave up 1 base and J gave up 0 bases, with 8 bases separating them. The CDR3: CASSIGRPSTDTQYF. CDR3 bases: TGTGCCAGTAGTATAGGCAGACCCAGCACAGATACGCAGTATTTT.

The chain combines TRBV5-3 with TRBJ2-5; TRBD2 might be the D (6 bases). TRBV5-3 is given ORF status, its function remaining uncertain. V was clipped by 1 base and J by 2 bases, with 15 bases between them. The CDR3 length is 16 residues. CDR3 in DNA: TGTGCCAGAAGCTTGCGTCGGGGGTCGGAACAAGAGACCCAGTACTTC. Protein sequence: CARSLRRGSEQETQYF.

The DNA for the CDR3 is TGTGCCAGCAGCGGTAAGGGCAATCAGCCCCAGCATTTT. It specifies CASSGKGNQPQHF. This chain joins TRBV7-9 and TRBJ1-5; D not certain. The ends were cut back, 5 bases at V and 2 bases at J, with 7 bases in the middle. This CDR3 region has 13 residues. The germline CDR1 and CDR2 sequences are SEHNR and FQNEAQ (reference sequence).

The chain uses TRBV7-2 and TRBJ1-3, with 8 bases that match TRBD1. CDR1 and CDR2 from the germline V gene are SGHTA and FQGNSA. V dropped 5 bases and J dropped 4; count of bases not matched to a gene: 7. The CDR3 runs 15 residues. This CDR3 is CASSGRQGRGNTIYF. DNA of the CDR3: TGTGCCAGCAGCGGCCGACAGGGGAGAGGAAACACCATATATTTT.

The rearrangement links TRBV6-5 to TRBJ2-1; 7 nucleotides align to TRBD1. CDR3 length: 14 residues. Germline values: CDR1 MNHEY, CDR2 SVGAGI. Trimming cost V 6 bases and J 7 bases; bases outside gene matches: 9. The CDR3: CASRPGQLRNEQFF. The CDR3 bases are TGTGCCAGCAGACCGGGACAGCTTAGGAATGAGCAGTTCTTC.

The V call is TRBV5-6, the J call TRBJ1-1; possibly TRBD1 for D (6 bases). Trimming left V 1 base short and J 3 bases short, with 13 bases between. Germline V gene lookup returns CDR1 SGHDT and CDR2 YYEEEE. The CDR3 runs 15 residues. DNA of the CDR3: TGTGCCAGCAGCTTGTCGAGGAAGGGGGACACTGAAGCTTTCTTT. Translating it yields CASSLSRKGDTEAFF.

The rearrangement links TRBV7-8 to TRBJ1-2; D is possibly TRBD1 (5 bases). The V and J ends lost 6 bases and 6 bases respectively, with 17 bases between them. This CDR3 comprises 14 residues. The germline CDR1 and CDR2 sequences are SGHVS and FQNEAQ. This CDR3 is CASSSLTALNGYTF. CDR3 coding DNA: TGTGCCAGCAGTTCCCTGACAGCTCTAAATGGCTACACCTTC.

The V gene is TRBV11-3, the J gene TRBJ1-3; 7 bases fit TRBD1. V lost 5 bases to trimming and J lost 4 bases; unmatched junction nucleotides: 11. Germline lookup yields CDR1 SGHNT and CDR2 YENEEA. This CDR3 is 16 amino acids long. The DNA of the CDR3 is TGTGCCAGCAGCCAGGGACAGCCGGGCGCCGGAAACACCATATATTTT. Encoded protein: CASSQGQPGAGNTIYF.

The chain uses TRBV6-5 and TRBJ1-1; 8 nucleotides agree with TRBD1. This CDR3 comprises 11 residues. CDR1 is MNHEY, CDR2 SVGAGI, per germline. Germline trimming cut 8 bases from V and 11 bases from J; bases unmatched to any gene: 7. CDR3 amino acids: CASSGGWHAFF. The DNA for the CDR3 is TGTGCCAGCTCAGGGGGCTGGCATGCTTTCTTT.

The rearrangement uses TRBV3-1 (or the pseudogene TRBV3-2) and TRBJ2-5; D gene unclear. Germline V gene lookup returns CDR1 LGHDT and CDR2 YNNKEL (reference sequence). This CDR3 spans 15 amino acids. V shed 3 bases and J shed 1 base, with 12 bases lying between them. The CDR3 region has the DNA TGTGCCAGCAGCCAGCAGACAAACCTCCAAGAGACCCAGTACTTC. Translated, it gives CASSQQTNLQETQYF.

This clone was observed a handful of times. Relative to the germline gene, one junction end is altered; a read error may explain this. The rearrangement uses TRBV15 and TRBJ2-7; D ambiguous. Germline CDR1 reads LNHNV; CDR2 reads YYDKDF (reference sequence). The CDR3 covers 14 residues. The CDR3 protein is CATSFGQASHEQYF. The CDR3 region has the DNA TGTGCCACCAGCTTCGGGCAGGCCTCCCACGAGCAGTACTTC.

Here the CDR3 reads CASSSPAGSADTQYF. As DNA, the CDR3 is TGTGCCAGCAGTTCGCCAGCGGGGTCCGCAGATACGCAGTATTTT. The chain combines TRBV28 with TRBJ2-3; 7 nucleotides match TRBD2. Germline V CDR1 and CDR2: MDHEN, SYDVKM. This CDR3 region has 15 residues. V lost 4 bases to trimming and J lost 4 bases; unmatched junction nucleotides: 8.